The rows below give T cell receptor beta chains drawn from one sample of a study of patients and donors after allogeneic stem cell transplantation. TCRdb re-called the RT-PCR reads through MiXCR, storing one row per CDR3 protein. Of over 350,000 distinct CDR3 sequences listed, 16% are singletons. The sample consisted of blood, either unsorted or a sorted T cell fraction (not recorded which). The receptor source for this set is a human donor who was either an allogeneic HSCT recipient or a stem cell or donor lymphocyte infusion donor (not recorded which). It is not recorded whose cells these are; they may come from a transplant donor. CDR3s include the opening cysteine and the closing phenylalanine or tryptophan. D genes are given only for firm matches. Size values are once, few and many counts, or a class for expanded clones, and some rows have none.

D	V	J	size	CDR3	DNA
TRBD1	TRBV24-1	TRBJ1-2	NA	CATSEGTGRLGNGYTF	TGTGCCACCAGTGAGGGGACAGGCCGACTTGGAAACGGCTACACCTTC
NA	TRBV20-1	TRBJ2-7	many	CSARYPSKVDEQYF	TGCAGTGCTAGATATCCCTCAAAAGTCGACGAGCAGTACTTC
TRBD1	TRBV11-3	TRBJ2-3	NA	CASSWTGGWTDTQYF	TGTGCCAGCAGCTGGACAGGGGGATGGACAGATACGCAGTATTTT
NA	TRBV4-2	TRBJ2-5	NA	CASSQEALTQETQYF	TGTGCCAGCAGCCAAGAAGCACTAACCCAAGAGACCCAGTACTTC
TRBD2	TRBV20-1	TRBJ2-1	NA	CSARTSGRSSYNEQFF	TGCAGTGCCCGGACTAGCGGGAGGTCATCCTACAATGAGCAGTTCTTC
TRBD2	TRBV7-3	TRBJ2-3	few	CASSLTSGFTDTQYF	TGTGCCAGCAGCTTGACTAGCGGGTTCACAGATACGCAGTATTTT
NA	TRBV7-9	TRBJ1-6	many	CASSKRTWDNSPLHF	TGTGCCAGCAGCAAACGAACCTGGGATAATTCACCCCTCCACTTT
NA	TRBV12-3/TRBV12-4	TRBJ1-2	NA	CASSLRGTNYGYTF	TGTGCCAGCAGTTTACGGGGTACTAACTATGGCTACACCTTC
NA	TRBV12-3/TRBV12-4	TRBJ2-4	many	CASRRTGGAAKNIQYF	TGTGCCAGCAGGAGAACAGGAGGGGCAGCCAAAAACATTCAGTACTTC
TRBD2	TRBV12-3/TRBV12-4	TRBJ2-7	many	CASSFGTNGEQYF	TGTGCCAGCAGTTTCGGGACTAACGGGGAGCAGTACTTC
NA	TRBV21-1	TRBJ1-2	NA	CASSKGAGVYYGYTF	TGTGCCAGCAGCAAAGGCGCAGGGGTTTACTATGGCTACACCTTC
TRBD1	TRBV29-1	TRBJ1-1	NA	CSVVRDRRTNTEAFF	TGCAGCGTTGTCCGGGACAGGCGTACGAACACTGAAGCTTTCTTT
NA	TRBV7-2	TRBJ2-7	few	CASSRWWRAHSYEQYF	TGTGCCAGCAGCCGCTGGTGGAGGGCTCACTCCTACGAGCAGTACTTC
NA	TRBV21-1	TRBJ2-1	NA	CASSKTGGPSDEQFF	TGTGCCAGCAGCAAGACAGGGGGTCCGTCAGATGAGCAGTTCTTC
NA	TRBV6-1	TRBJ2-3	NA	CASSKPGTDTQYF	TGTGCCAGCAGCAAGCCGGGCACAGATACGCAGTATTTT
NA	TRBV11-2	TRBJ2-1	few	CASSLRAVVFGEQFF	TGTGCCAGCAGCTTAAGAGCGGTCGTTTTCGGTGAGCAGTTCTTC
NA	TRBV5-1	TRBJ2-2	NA	CASSAPRSTGELFF	TGCGCCAGCAGCGCGCCTAGAAGCACCGGGGAGCTGTTTTTT
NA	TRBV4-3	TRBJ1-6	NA	CASSQSPRLGDSPLHF	TGCGCCAGCAGCCAAAGCCCCCGTTTAGGCGATTCACCCCTCCACTTT
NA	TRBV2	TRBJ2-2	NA	CASKGGTSHRELFF	TGTGCCAGCAAGGGGGGGACATCCCACCGGGAGCTGTTTTTT
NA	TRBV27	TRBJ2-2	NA	CASSLPYGGTGELFF	TGTGCCAGCAGTTTACCCTACGGCGGCACCGGGGAGCTGTTTTTT